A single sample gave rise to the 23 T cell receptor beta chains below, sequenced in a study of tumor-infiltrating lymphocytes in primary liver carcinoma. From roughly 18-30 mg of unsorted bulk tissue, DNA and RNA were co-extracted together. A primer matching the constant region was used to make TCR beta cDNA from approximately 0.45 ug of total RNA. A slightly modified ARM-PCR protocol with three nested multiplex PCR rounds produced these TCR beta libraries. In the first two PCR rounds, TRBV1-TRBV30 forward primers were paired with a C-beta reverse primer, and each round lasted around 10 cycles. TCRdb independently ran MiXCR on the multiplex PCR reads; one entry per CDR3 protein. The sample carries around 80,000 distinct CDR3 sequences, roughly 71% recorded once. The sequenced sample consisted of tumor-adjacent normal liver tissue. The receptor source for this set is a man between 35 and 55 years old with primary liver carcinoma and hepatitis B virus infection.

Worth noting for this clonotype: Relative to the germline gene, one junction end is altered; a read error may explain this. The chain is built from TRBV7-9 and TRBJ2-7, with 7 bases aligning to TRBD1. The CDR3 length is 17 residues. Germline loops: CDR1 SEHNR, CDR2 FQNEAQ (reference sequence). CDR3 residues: CASSSRGLRTGLYERYF. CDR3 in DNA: TGTGCCAGCAGCTCCCGAGGCCTCAGGACAGGCCTCTACGAGCGGTACTTC.

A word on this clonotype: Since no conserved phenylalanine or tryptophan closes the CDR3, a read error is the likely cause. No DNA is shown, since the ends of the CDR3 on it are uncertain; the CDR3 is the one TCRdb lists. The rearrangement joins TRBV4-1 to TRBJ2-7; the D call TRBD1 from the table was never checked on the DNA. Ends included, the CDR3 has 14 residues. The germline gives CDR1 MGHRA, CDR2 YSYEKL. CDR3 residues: CASSRGLGAYEQCS.

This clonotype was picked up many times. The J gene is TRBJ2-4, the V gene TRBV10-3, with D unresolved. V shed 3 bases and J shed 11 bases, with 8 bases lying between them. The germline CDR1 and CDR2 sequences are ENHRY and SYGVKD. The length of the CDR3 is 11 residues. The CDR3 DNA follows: TGTGCCATCAGTGAAGGGCGACTTCAGTACTTC. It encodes CAISEGRLQYF.

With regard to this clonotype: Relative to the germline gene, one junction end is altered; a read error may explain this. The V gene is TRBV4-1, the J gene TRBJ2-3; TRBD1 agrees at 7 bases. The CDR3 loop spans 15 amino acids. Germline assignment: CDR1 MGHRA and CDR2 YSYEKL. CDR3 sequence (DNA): TGCGCCAGCAGCCATGATAAGGGGGCCACAGATACGCGGTATTTT. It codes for CASSHDKGATDTRYF.

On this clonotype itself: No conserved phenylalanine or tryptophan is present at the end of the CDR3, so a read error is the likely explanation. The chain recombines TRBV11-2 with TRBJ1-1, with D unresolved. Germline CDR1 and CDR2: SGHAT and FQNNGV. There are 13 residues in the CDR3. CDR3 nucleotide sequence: TGTGCCAGCAGCTTAGTAGATAGCACTAAAGCTTTCCTT. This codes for CASSLVDSTKAFL.

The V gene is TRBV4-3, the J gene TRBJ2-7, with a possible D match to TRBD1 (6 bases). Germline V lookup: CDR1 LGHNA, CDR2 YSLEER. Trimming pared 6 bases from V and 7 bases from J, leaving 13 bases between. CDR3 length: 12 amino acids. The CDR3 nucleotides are TGCGCCAGCAGTCAGGAAGGGGGAGAGCAGTACTTC. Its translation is CASSQEGGEQYF.

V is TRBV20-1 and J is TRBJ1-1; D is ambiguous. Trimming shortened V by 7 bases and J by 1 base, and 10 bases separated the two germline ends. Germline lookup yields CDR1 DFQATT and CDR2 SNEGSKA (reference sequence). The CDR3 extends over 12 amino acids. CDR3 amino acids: CSVRKTNTEAFF. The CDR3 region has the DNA TGCAGTGTCCGAAAGACGAACACTGAAGCTTTCTTT.

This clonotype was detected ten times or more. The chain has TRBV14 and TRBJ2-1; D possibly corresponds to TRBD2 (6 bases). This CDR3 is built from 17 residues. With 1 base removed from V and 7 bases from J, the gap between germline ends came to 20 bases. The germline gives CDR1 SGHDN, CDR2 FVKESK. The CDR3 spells CASSQAPGASAVNEQFF. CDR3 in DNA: TGTGCCAGCAGCCAAGCCCCCGGGGCTAGCGCCGTAAATGAGCAGTTCTTC.

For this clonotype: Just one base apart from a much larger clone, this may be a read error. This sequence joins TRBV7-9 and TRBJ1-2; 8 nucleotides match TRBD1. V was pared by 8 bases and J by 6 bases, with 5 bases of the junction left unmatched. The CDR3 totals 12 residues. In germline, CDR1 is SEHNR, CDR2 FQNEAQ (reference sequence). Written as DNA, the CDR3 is TGTGCCAGCGGCCCGGACAGGGATGGCTACACCTTC. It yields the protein CASGPDRDGYTF.

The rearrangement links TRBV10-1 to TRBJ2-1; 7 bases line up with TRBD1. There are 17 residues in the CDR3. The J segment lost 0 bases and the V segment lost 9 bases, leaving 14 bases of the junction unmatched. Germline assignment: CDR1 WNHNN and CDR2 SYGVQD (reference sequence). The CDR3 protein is CARPLERGQVSYNEQFF. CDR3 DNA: TGCGCCAGACCTTTGGAGAGGGGGCAAGTCTCCTACAATGAGCAGTTCTTC.

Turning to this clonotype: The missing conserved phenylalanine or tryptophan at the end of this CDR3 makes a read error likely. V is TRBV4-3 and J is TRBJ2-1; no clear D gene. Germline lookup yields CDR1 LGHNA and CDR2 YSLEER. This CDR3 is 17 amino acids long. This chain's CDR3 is CTSSQDLGSSSYNEQFS. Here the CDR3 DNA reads TGCACCAGCAGTCAAGATCTTGGCAGCAGCTCCTACAATGAGCAGTTCTCC.

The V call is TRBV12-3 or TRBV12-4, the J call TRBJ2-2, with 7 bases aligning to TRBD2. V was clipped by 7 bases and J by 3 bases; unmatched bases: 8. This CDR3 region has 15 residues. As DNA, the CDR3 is TGTGCCAGCAATTTTGAACTAGCGCACACCGGGGAGCTGTTTTTT. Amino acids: CASNFELAHTGELFF.

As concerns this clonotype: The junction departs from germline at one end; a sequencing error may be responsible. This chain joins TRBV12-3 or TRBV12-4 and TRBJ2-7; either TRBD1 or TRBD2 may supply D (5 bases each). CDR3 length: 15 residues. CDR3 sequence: CASSLKRGCSYEQSF. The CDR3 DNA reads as TGTGCCAGCAGTTTAAAACGGGGCTGCTCCTACGAACAGTCCTTC.

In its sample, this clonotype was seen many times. CDR3 loop: CASSYGVEMNTEAFF. CDR3 nucleotide sequence: TGTGCCAGCAGTTACGGGGTAGAGATGAACACTGAAGCTTTCTTT. The chain links TRBV6-5 to TRBJ1-1, with D unclear. The ends were cut back, 2 bases at V and 0 bases at J, with 10 bases in the middle. CDR1 and CDR2 (germline): MNHEY, SVGAGI. The CDR3 is 15 residues long.

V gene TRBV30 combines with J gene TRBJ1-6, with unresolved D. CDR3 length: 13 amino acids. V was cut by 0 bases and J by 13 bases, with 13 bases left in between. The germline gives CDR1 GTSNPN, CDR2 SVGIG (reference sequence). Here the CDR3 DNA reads TGTGCCTGGAGTGTTCAGAGGGTCGTGCCCCTCCACTTT. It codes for CAWSVQRVVPLHF. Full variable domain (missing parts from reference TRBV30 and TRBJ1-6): SQTIHQWPATLVQPVGSPLSLECTVEGTSNPNLYWYRQAAGRGLQLLFYSVGIGQISSEVPQNLSASRPQDRQFILSSKKLLLSDSGFYLCAWSVQRVVPLHFGNGTRLTVT.

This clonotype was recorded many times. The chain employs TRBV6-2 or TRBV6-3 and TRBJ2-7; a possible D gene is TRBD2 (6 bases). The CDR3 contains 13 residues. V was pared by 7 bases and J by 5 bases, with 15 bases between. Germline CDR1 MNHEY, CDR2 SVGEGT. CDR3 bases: TGTGCCAGCACCGCAAATTGGGGGGACGAGCAGTACTTC. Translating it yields CASTANWGDEQYF.

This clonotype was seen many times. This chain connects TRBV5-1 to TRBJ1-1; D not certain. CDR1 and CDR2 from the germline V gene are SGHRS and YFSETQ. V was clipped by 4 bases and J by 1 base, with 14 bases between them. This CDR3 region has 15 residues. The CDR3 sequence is CASSARGRTNTEAFF. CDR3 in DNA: TGCGCCAGCAGCGCCCGCGGACGGACGAACACTGAAGCTTTCTTT. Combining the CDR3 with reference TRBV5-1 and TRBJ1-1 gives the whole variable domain KAGVTQTPRYLIKTRGQQVTLSCSPISGHRSVSWYQQTPGQGLQFLFEYFSETQRNKGNFPGRFSGRQFSNSRSEMNVSTLELGDSALYLCASSARGRTNTEAFFGQGTRLTVV.

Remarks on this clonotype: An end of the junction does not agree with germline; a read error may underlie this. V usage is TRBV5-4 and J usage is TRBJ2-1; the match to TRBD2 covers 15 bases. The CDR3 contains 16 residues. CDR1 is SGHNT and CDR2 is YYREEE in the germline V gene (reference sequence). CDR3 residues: CAISPGGLAGGSEQLF. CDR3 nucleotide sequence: TGTGCCATCAGCCCGGGGGGACTAGCGGGAGGCAGTGAGCAGCTCTTC.

CDR3 DNA sequence: TGTGCCAGCAGTGAACAGGCCTACAATGAGCAGTTCTTC. Protein sequence: CASSEQAYNEQFF. The chain recombines TRBV25-1 with TRBJ2-1; D is undetermined. The CDR3 has 13 amino acids. V lost 2 bases, J lost 2 bases, and 4 bases lay in between. Germline assignment: CDR1 MGHDK and CDR2 SYGVNS.

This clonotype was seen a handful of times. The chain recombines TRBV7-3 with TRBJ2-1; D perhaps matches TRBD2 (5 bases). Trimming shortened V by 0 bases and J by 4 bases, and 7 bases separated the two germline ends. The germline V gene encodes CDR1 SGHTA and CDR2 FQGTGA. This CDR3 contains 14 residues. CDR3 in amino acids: CASSLTSGYNEQFF. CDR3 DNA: TGTGCCAGCAGCTTAACCTCGGGGTACAATGAGCAGTTCTTC.

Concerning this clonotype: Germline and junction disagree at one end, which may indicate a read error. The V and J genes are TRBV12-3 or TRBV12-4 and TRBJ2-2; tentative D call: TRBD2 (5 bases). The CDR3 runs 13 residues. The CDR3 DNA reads TGTGCCAGCAGTTTCCATAACACCGGGGAGCTGCTATTT. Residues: CASSFHNTGELLF.

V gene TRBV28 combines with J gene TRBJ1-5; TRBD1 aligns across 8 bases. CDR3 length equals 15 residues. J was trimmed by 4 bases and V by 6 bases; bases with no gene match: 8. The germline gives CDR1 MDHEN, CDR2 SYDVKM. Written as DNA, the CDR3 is TGTGCCAGCAGCACCTCGGACAGGGAAAATCAGCCCCAGCATTTT. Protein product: CASSTSDRENQPQHF.

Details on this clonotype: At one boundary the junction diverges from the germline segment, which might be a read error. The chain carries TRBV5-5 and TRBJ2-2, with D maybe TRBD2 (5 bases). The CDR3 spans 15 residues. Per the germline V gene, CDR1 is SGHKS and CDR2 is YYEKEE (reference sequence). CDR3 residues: CASSLSWTNTGELIF. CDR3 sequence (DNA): TGTGCCAGCAGCTTGAGTTGGACGAACACCGGGGAGCTGATTTTT.